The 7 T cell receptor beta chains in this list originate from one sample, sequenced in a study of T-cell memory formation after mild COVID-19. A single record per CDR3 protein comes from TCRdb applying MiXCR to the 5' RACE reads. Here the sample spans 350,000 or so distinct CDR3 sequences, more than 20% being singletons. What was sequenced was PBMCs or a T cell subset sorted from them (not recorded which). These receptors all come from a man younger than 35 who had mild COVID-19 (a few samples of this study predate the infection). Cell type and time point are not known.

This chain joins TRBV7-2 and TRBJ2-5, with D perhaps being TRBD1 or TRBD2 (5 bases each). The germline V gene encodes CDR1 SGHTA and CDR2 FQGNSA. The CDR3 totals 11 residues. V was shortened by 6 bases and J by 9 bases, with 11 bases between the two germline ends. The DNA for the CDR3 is TGTGCCAGCAGGGGGCTGGGGGCCCAGTACTTC. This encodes CASRGLGAQYF. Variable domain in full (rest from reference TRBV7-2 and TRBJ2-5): GAGVSQSPSNKVTEKGKDVELRCDPISGHTALYWYRQSLGQGLEFLIYFQGNSAPDKSGLPSDRFSAERTGGSVSTLTIQRTQQEDSAVYLCASRGLGAQYFGPGTRLLVL.

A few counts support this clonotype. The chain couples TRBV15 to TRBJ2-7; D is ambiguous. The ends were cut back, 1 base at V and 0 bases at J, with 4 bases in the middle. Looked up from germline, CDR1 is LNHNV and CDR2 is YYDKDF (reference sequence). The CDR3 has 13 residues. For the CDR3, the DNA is TGTGCCACCAGCAGAGGACACTCCTACGAGCAGTACGTC. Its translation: CATSRGHSYEQYV.

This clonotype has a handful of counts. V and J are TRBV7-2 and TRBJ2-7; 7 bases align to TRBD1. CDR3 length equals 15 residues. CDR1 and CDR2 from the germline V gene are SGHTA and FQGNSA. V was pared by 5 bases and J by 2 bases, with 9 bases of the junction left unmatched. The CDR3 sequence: CASSIETGQTYEQYF. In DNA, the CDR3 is TGTGCCAGCAGCATCGAAACGGGACAGACCTACGAGCAGTACTTC.

Here the CDR3 reads CASTGQGIHGYTF. The CDR3 coding sequence is TGTGCCAGCACGGGACAGGGGATTCATGGCTACACCTTC. This rearrangement joins TRBV12-3 or TRBV12-4 to TRBJ1-2; the match to TRBD1 covers 10 bases. CDR3 length: 13 amino acids. V gave up 7 bases and J gave up 6 bases; unmatched junction bases: 5.

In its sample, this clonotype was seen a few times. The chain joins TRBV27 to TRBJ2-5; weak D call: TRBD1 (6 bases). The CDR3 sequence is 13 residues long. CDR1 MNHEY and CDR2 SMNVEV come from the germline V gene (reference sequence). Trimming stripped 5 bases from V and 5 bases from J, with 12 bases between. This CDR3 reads CASSPYRVETQYF. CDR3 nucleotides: TGTGCCAGCAGTCCGTACAGGGTGGAGACCCAGTACTTC.

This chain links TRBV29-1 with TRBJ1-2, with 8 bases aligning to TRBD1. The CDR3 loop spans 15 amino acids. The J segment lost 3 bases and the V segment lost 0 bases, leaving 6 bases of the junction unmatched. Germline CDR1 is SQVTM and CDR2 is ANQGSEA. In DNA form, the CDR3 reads TGCAGCGTTGAAGATAATGTGGACAGGGACTATGGCTACACCTTC. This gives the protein CSVEDNVDRDYGYTF.

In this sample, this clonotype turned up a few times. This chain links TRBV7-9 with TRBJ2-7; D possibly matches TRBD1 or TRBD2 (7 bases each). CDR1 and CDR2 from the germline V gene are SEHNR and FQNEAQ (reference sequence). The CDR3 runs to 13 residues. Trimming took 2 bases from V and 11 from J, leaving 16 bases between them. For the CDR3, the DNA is TGTGCCAGCAGCTTACCCCGGGGGGACAGAAAGTACTTC. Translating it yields CASSLPRGDRKYF. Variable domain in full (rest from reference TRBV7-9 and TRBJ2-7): DTGVSQNPRHKITKRGQNVTFRCDPISEHNRLYWYRQTLGQGPEFLTYFQNEAQLEKSRLLSDRFSAERPKGSFSTLEIQRTEQGDSAMYLCASSLPRGDRKYFGPGTRLTVT.